Here is one T cell receptor beta chain with its context. The antigen is undetermined. The data were taken from a study of beta chain features in type 1 diabetes. Across the whole study: Patients were similar to healthy donors in age and gender (as well as in cell yields). All samples together contributed 107,917,701 sorted cells for examination.

The germline CDR1 and CDR2 sequences are LGHNA and YNFKEQ. V dropped 3 bases and J dropped 1 base, with 12 bases sitting between them. This CDR3 contains 16 residues. Since all of the isolated RNA was reverse transcribed, expressed TCRB transcripts were what got sequenced. Measured with immunoSEQ multiplex PCR; TCRdb has only the in-frame clones, and not every one. The table shows hundreds of thousands of clones, with roughly a tenth occurring only once. General study points: Naive, central memory and regulatory TCRB repertoires appeared more similar among patients than healthy donors. Shortening that was moderate but significant affected the TCRB CDR3s of Type 1 diabetes patients in all four CD4+ subsets.

Blood was collected once per donor into heparin, averaging about 116 mL. The chain combines TRBV4-2 with TRBJ1-4; D is unclear. The sequencing input was central memory CD4+ T cells from blood. The sequence came from a man aged 25 to 45 with type 1 diabetes. CDR3 DNA sequence: TGTGCCAGCAGCCAGTCGACACAGAGAACTAATGAAAAACTGTTTTTT. Protein product: CASSQSTQRTNEKLFF.